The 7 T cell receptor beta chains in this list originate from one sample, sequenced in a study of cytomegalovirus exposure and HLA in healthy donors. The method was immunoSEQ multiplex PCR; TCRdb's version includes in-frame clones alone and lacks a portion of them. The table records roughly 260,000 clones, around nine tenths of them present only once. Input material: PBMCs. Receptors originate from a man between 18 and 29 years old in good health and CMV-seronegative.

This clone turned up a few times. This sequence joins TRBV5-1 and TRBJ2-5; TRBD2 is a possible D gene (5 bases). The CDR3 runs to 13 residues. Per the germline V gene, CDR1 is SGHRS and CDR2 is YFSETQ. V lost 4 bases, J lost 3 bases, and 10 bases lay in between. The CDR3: CASSPYGEETQYF. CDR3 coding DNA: TGCGCCAGCAGCCCGTACGGGGAAGAGACCCAGTACTTC.

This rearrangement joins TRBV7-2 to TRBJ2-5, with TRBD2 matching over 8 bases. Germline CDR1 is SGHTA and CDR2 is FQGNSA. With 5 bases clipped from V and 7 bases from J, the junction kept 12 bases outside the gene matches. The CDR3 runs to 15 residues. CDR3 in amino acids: CASSPVTGGAGTQYF. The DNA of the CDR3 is TGTGCCAGCAGCCCGGTGACGGGGGGGGCGGGGACCCAGTACTTC.

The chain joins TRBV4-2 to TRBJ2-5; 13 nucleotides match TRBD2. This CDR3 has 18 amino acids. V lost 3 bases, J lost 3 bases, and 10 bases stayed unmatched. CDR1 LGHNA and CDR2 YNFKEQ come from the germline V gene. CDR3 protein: CASSHTGLAGDEKETQYF. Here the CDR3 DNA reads TGTGCCAGCAGCCACACCGGACTAGCGGGAGATGAAAAAGAGACCCAGTACTTC.

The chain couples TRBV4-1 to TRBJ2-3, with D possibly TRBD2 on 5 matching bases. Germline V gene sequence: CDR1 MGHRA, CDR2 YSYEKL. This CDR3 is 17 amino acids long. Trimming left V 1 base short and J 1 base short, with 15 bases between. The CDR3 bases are TGCGCCAGCAGCCAAGGTAAGGCTAGCACTGGCACAGATACGCAGTATTTT. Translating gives CASSQGKASTGTDTQYF.

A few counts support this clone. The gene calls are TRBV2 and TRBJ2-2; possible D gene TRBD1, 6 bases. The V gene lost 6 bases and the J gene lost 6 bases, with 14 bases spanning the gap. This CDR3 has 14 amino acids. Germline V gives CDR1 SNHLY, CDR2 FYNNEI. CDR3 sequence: CASRETGWAGELFF. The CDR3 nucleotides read TGTGCCAGCAGGGAAACAGGGTGGGCCGGGGAGCTGTTTTTT.

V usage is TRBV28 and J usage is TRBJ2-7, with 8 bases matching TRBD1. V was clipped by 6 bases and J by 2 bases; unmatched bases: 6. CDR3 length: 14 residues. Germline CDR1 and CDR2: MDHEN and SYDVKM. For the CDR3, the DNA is TGTGCCAGCAGCTTGACAGGGGTGCCCTACGAGCAGTACTTC. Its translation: CASSLTGVPYEQYF.

The CDR3 sequence is CASRAGQQETQYF. The CDR3 coding sequence is TGTGCCAGCAGGGCGGGACAGCAAGAGACCCAGTACTTC. V gene TRBV5-4 combines with J gene TRBJ2-5, with D tentatively TRBD1 (7 bases). Germline V CDR1 and CDR2: SGHNT, YYREEE (reference sequence). Trimming removed 5 bases from V and 2 bases from J, with 10 bases in between. The CDR3 loop spans 13 amino acids.